A single sample is the source of the 32 T cell receptor beta chains below, sequenced in a study of regulatory T cells. Amplification used 52 TRBV primers and 13 TRBJ primers. Produced via immunoSEQ multiplex PCR; TCRdb's table is partial and in-frame only. The table has some 21,000 clones, 93% seen once; the top ten hold about 3.8%. What was sequenced was CD8+ T cells sorted from blood. The receptors were sampled from a child aged 2 to 10 with CD3G deficiency.

The chain combines TRBV19 with TRBJ2-1; D call uncertain. V was trimmed by 9 bases and J by 1 base, leaving 7 bases between them. The CDR3 has 12 residues. Germline V gene data show CDR1 as LNHDA and CDR2 as SQIVND (reference sequence). This CDR3 reads CASQSSYNEQFF. Written as DNA, the CDR3 is TGTGCCAGCCAGAGTTCCTACAATGAGCAGTTCTTC.

The rearrangement joins TRBV4-1 to TRBJ2-7; weak D call: TRBD2 (6 bases). V was shortened by 0 bases and J by 5 bases, with 14 bases between the two germline ends. The CDR3 length is 15 residues. Germline V gene data show CDR1 as MGHRA and CDR2 as YSYEKL. The CDR3 DNA is TGCGCCAGCAGCCAAGATAATGGGGGGACCCACGAGCAGTACTTC. Amino acid sequence: CASSQDNGGTHEQYF.

The rearrangement joins TRBV28 to TRBJ2-3; D remains unclear. In germline, CDR1 is MDHEN, CDR2 SYDVKM. This CDR3 is 15 amino acids long. Trimming took off 4 bases at V and 6 bases at J, with 17 bases between the two ends. CDR3 protein: CASSSVSLTWDTQYF. For the CDR3, the DNA is TGTGCCAGCAGTTCCGTCTCCCTTACCTGGGATACGCAGTATTTT.

This chain uses TRBV6-1 with TRBJ2-1; tentative D call: TRBD2 (5 bases). The CDR3 runs 16 residues. Germline CDR1 and CDR2: MNHNS and SASEGT. V dropped 1 base and J dropped 4 bases, with 14 bases sitting between them. CDR3 DNA: TGTGCCAGCAGTGAAGAAGGCCGGACTTATTACAATGAGCAGTTCTTC. This encodes CASSEEGRTYYNEQFF.

The chain joins TRBV6-1 to TRBJ2-7; D may be TRBD1 or TRBD2 (6 bases each). CDR3 length: 13 amino acids. Germline CDR1 reads MNHNS; CDR2 reads SASEGT. Deletions cut 8 bases from V and 4 bases from J, with 15 bases between. The CDR3 nucleotides read TGTGCCAGCGAGGGGGGCCTAGCGTACGAGCAGTACTTC. Protein sequence: CASEGGLAYEQYF.

The V and J genes are TRBV13 and TRBJ2-7, with TRBD2 matching over 8 bases. J gave up 2 bases and V 5 bases, and 11 bases lay outside the gene matches. This CDR3 region has 16 residues. In germline, CDR1 is PRHDT, CDR2 FYEKMQ (reference sequence). CDR3 amino acids: CASSRGTSGGTYEQYF. The DNA for the CDR3 is TGTGCCAGCAGCAGGGGAACTAGCGGAGGGACCTACGAGCAGTACTTC.

The V gene is TRBV12-5, the J gene TRBJ2-7, with D perhaps given as TRBD1 or TRBD2 (5 bases each). Per the germline V gene, CDR1 is LGHNT and CDR2 is FRNRAP. This CDR3 is 15 amino acids long. V lost 9 bases to trimming and J lost 3 bases, with 21 bases between them. CDR3 amino acids: CARKGRGRMGYEQYF. DNA for the CDR3: TGTGCTAGAAAAGGACGGGGCCGAATGGGCTACGAGCAGTACTTC.

The J gene is TRBJ1-2, the V gene TRBV4-1; D is perhaps TRBD1 (6 bases). The germline V gene has CDR1 MGHRA and CDR2 YSYEKL. There are 16 residues in the CDR3. V was pared by 4 bases and J by 4 bases, with 19 bases between. The CDR3, as DNA: TGCGCCAGCAGCCCCTCGATGTCAGGGGCTCTCTATGGCTACACCTTC. It specifies CASSPSMSGALYGYTF.

The V gene is TRBV5-1, the J gene TRBJ2-2; D might be TRBD2 (5 bases). The germline V gene encodes CDR1 SGHRS and CDR2 YFSETQ. There are 13 residues in the CDR3. Between the trimmed V and J ends, which lost 2 bases and 6 bases, there was a span of 8 bases. CDR3 nucleotides: TGCGCCAGCAGCTTTGGAGGCGCCGGGGAGCTGTTTTTT. Its protein product is CASSFGGAGELFF.

The V and J genes are TRBV6-6 and TRBJ1-6; D is unclear. V dropped 6 bases and J dropped 10 bases, with 13 bases sitting between them. The CDR3 is 13 amino acids. The germline gives CDR1 MNHNY, CDR2 SVGAGI (reference sequence). The CDR3 is CASSPDGNSPLHF. CDR3 nucleotide sequence: TGTGCCAGCAGCCCGGATGGGAACTCACCCCTCCACTTT.

Judged by abundance, this clone is medium-sized. V usage is TRBV28 and J usage is TRBJ2-7; D is unclear. The germline CDR1 and CDR2 sequences are MDHEN and SYDVKM. This CDR3 has 13 residues. Trimming took off 7 bases at V and 1 base at J, with 11 bases between the two ends. As DNA, the CDR3 is TGTGCCAGCATATCGGACGGTTCCTACGAGCAGTACTTC. This gives the protein CASISDGSYEQYF.

This rearrangement joins TRBV14 to TRBJ2-7; 8 nucleotides match TRBD2. Germline trimming cut 7 bases from V and 4 bases from J; bases unmatched to any gene: 12. The germline CDR1 and CDR2 sequences are SGHDN and FVKESK. There are 15 residues in the CDR3. DNA for the CDR3: TGTGCCAGCACCAATGACCCGGGGGGGGGATACGAGCAGTACTTC. Translating gives CASTNDPGGGYEQYF.

The chain uses TRBV19 and TRBJ2-1, with TRBD2 matching over 10 bases. CDR1 is LNHDA, CDR2 SQIVND, per germline (reference sequence). The CDR3 is 14 residues long. V dropped 5 bases and J dropped 8; count of bases not matched to a gene: 6. The CDR3, as DNA: TGTGCCAGTAGTTTAGCGGGAGGTCTCCATGAGCAGTTCTTC. Translated: CASSLAGGLHEQFF.

The chain employs TRBV28 and TRBJ1-1, with TRBD1 identical over 8 bases. V lost 3 bases, J lost 8 bases, and 2 bases stayed unmatched. The CDR3 totals 12 residues. Per the germline V gene, CDR1 is MDHEN and CDR2 is SYDVKM. The CDR3 here is CASSFRTGEAFF. Written as DNA, the CDR3 is TGTGCCAGCAGTTTCCGGACAGGGGAAGCTTTCTTT.

V is TRBV27 and J is TRBJ2-1, with 11 bases matching TRBD1. The CDR3 runs to 13 residues. Germline loops: CDR1 MNHEY, CDR2 SMNVEV (reference sequence). Unmatched junction bases numbered 4, after V lost 8 bases and J lost 7 bases. The CDR3 DNA reads TGTGCCAGCGCCGGGACAGGGGGTAATGAGCAGTTCTTC. This encodes CASAGTGGNEQFF.

The chain combines TRBV6-6 with TRBJ2-7; possible D gene TRBD1, 6 bases. CDR3 length: 16 residues. Trimming pared 4 bases from V and 1 base from J, leaving 17 bases between. Germline V lookup: CDR1 MNHNY, CDR2 SVGAGI (reference sequence). The CDR3 DNA reads as TGTGCCAGCAGTTGGTACAGGGAGAAAGGGTCCTACGAGCAGTACTTC. It specifies CASSWYREKGSYEQYF.

This chain joins TRBV4-1 and TRBJ1-4; possibly TRBD1 for D (6 bases). There are 15 residues in the CDR3. Per germline, CDR1 MGHRA and CDR2 YSYEKL. Trimming removed 5 bases at V and 2 bases at J, with 12 bases between. The CDR3 coding sequence is TGCGCCAGCAGCTTCAGGGGCATGACTAATGAAAAACTGTTTTTT. This translates into CASSFRGMTNEKLFF.

This sequence joins TRBV28 and TRBJ2-1; 7 bases are a match to TRBD1. Losses at the gene ends were 5 bases for V and 0 bases for J; bases not matched to a gene: 4. Germline V gene lookup returns CDR1 MDHEN and CDR2 SYDVKM. CDR3 length equals 15 residues. The CDR3 here is CASSPGQSSYNEQFF. As DNA, the CDR3 is TGTGCCAGCAGTCCGGGACAGAGCTCCTACAATGAGCAGTTCTTC.

V is TRBV6-1 and J is TRBJ1-6, with D possibly TRBD1 on 5 matching bases. The CDR3 loop spans 16 amino acids. Germline assignment: CDR1 MNHNS and CDR2 SASEGT. Trimming removed 5 bases at V and 7 bases at J, with 18 bases between. The CDR3 protein is CASSQGRDPNNSPLHF. DNA for the CDR3: TGTGCCAGCAGTCAAGGCCGGGACCCTAACAATTCACCCCTCCACTTT.

The chain combines TRBV6-1 with TRBJ2-5, with a weak D call TRBD2 (6 bases). The last part of the DNA fits TRBJ2-7 better; the J call may be wrong. The germline gives CDR1 MNHNS, CDR2 SASEGT. The CDR3 covers 15 residues. The CDR3 DNA sequence: TGTGCCAGCAGCGCCCCGGGGGAAAAGGGCTACGAGCAGTACTTC. It codes for CASSAPGEKGYEQYF.

The chain recombines TRBV11-2 with TRBJ2-7; a weak D match, TRBD2 (5 bases). Germline CDR1 SGHAT, CDR2 FQNNGV. V was clipped by 3 bases and J by 0 bases, with 9 bases between them. This CDR3 is built from 14 residues. Written as DNA, the CDR3 is TGTGCCAGCAGCTTTCGGGATAGCTCCTACGAGCAGTACTTC. The encoded protein is CASSFRDSSYEQYF. The full variable domain, its missing parts supplied by reference TRBV11-2 and TRBJ2-7, is EAGVAQSPRYKIIEKRQSVAFWCNPISGHATLYWYQQILGQGPKLLIQFQNNGVVDDSQLPKDRFSAERLKGVDSTLKIQPAKLEDSAVYLCASSFRDSSYEQYFGPGTRLTVT.

J is TRBJ1-1 and V is TRBV6-1, with D tentatively TRBD1 (5 bases). This CDR3 contains 16 residues. In germline, CDR1 is MNHNS, CDR2 SASEGT. The germline V and J ends were trimmed by 3 bases and 4 bases, with 18 bases remaining between them. The CDR3 DNA reads TGTGCCAGCAGTGATACTAGGGGATGGATCGGCACTGAAGCTTTCTTT. Its protein product is CASSDTRGWIGTEAFF.

V usage is TRBV11-2 and J usage is TRBJ2-7; 9 positions match TRBD1. V lost 5 bases to trimming and J lost 3 bases; unmatched junction nucleotides: 5. This CDR3 region has 14 residues. In germline, CDR1 is SGHAT, CDR2 FQNNGV. The CDR3 loop reads CASSHGTGRYEQYF. CDR3 sequence (DNA): TGTGCCAGCAGCCACGGGACAGGGCGCTACGAGCAGTACTTC.

The CDR3 sequence: CASSQGQQEYYEQYF. The DNA of the CDR3 is TGCGCCAGCAGCCAAGGACAACAGGAATACTACGAGCAGTACTTC. This chain joins TRBV4-1 and TRBJ2-7, with D possibly being TRBD1 (5 bases). Germline V gene sequence: CDR1 MGHRA, CDR2 YSYEKL. Trimming pared 1 base from V and 3 bases from J, leaving 13 bases between. This CDR3 has 15 residues.

The V and J genes are TRBV27 and TRBJ2-1, with D perhaps given as TRBD1 or TRBD2 (6 bases each). Germline CDR1 reads MNHEY; CDR2 reads SMNVEV (reference sequence). The CDR3 loop spans 14 amino acids. V lost 3 bases to trimming and J lost 8 bases, with 14 bases between them. CDR3 sequence reads: CASSLSGALYEQFF. The DNA of the CDR3 is TGTGCCAGCAGTTTGTCGGGGGCTCTGTATGAGCAGTTCTTC.

This chain connects TRBV28 to TRBJ2-7, with D perhaps TRBD2 (5 bases). The CDR3 sequence is 16 residues long. Germline V gene sequence: CDR1 MDHEN, CDR2 SYDVKM. Trimming took off 3 bases at V and 3 bases at J, with 18 bases between the two ends. The DNA for the CDR3 is TGTGCCAGCAGTTTTGGAGAGACGGACTTGGGCTACGAGCAGTACTTC. This gives the protein CASSFGETDLGYEQYF.

The chain carries TRBV28 and TRBJ2-7; TRBD1 aligns across 8 bases. The CDR3 totals 12 residues. The germline CDR1 and CDR2 sequences are MDHEN and SYDVKM. Germline trimming cut 6 bases from V and 2 bases from J; bases unmatched to any gene: 0. CDR3 DNA: TGTGCCAGCAGGACAGGGGCCTACGAGCAGTACTTC. Amino acids: CASRTGAYEQYF.

V is TRBV7-9 and J is TRBJ1-3; D may be TRBD1 (6 bases). Germline V gene sequence: CDR1 SEHNR, CDR2 FQNEAQ (reference sequence). There are 11 residues in the CDR3. V was clipped by 3 bases and J by 13 bases, with 10 bases between them. CDR3 sequence (DNA): TGTGCCAGCAGCTTTAACAGGGAGATATATTTT. Encoded protein: CASSFNREIYF.

The chain couples TRBV28 to TRBJ2-7, with D possibly matching TRBD1 (6 bases). V was cut by 2 bases and J by 2 bases, with 22 bases left in between. CDR3 length: 18 amino acids. Germline CDR1 MDHEN, CDR2 SYDVKM. In DNA, the CDR3 is TGTGCCAGCAGTTTAAAGGGATTCCCGGGACATATAACCTACGAGCAGTACTTC. Translated: CASSLKGFPGHITYEQYF.

The sample holds a few counts of this clone. DNA of the CDR3: TGTGCCAGCACAGCGGGCGCCTACAATGAGCAGTTCTTC. Protein product: CASTAGAYNEQFF. The chain uses TRBV6-1 and TRBJ2-1; possibly TRBD2 for D (6 bases). Germline V CDR1 and CDR2: MNHNS, SASEGT. CDR3 size: 13 residues. The germline V and J ends were trimmed by 7 bases and 2 bases, with 9 bases remaining between them.

The rearrangement joins TRBV7-6 to TRBJ2-7; 7 bases fit TRBD2. The V gene end was trimmed by 5 bases and the J gene end by 5 bases; junction bases not matched to a gene: 6. The CDR3 is made up of 13 amino acids. Germline loops: CDR1 SGHVS, CDR2 FNYEAQ. The CDR3, as DNA: TGTGCCAGCAGCGTCGGACTAGGCCACGAGCAGTACTTC. Protein sequence: CASSVGLGHEQYF.

The chain is built from TRBV28 and TRBJ1-1; a weak D match, TRBD1 (6 bases). The CDR3 runs to 13 residues. V was shortened by 6 bases and J by 1 base, with 9 bases between the two germline ends. Looked up from germline, CDR1 is MDHEN and CDR2 is SYDVKM. This CDR3 is CASRRDKNTEAFF. CDR3 DNA: TGTGCCAGCAGGCGGGACAAGAACACTGAAGCTTTCTTT. Full variable domain (outside the CDR3, taken from reference TRBV28 and TRBJ1-1): DVKVTQSSRYLVKRTGEKVFLECVQDMDHENMFWYRQDPGLGLRLIYFSYDVKMKEKGDIPEGYSVSREKKERFSLILESASTNQTSMYLCASRRDKNTEAFFGQGTRLTVV.